One sample yielded the 30 T cell receptor beta chains listed below, sequenced in a study of human T cells and chemical hapten exposure. Each CDR3 protein is one row after TCRdb ran MiXCR on the RACE reads. The data hold roughly 38,000 distinct CDR3 sequences, with 7.6% observed a single time. Time point in this sample: pre-sensitization, week 0. Treatment specified: therapeutic diphenylcyclopropenone sensitization with weekly scalp DPC. The material was whole blood, obtained in connection with sensitization to the hapten diphenylcyclopropenone (DPC). These TCRs come from a woman aged 45-59 years with alopecia areata. Some clones in this sample may be carry-over from other donors' samples.

This clonotype was observed at least ten times. The genes are TRBV12-3 or TRBV12-4 and TRBJ1-1; a possible D gene is TRBD1 (5 bases). This CDR3 comprises 12 residues. V lost 10 bases and J 4 bases, leaving 13 bases between the germline ends. CDR3 nucleotide sequence: TGTGCCACCGGGGGGTCTGGCACTGAAGCTTTCTTT. Its translation: CATGGSGTEAFF.

This clonotype was counted ten times or more. This chain links TRBV29-1 with TRBJ2-7; TRBD1 aligns across 8 bases. The CDR3 covers 12 residues. Germline V gene sequence: CDR1 SQVTM, CDR2 ANQGSEA. The J segment lost 2 bases and the V segment lost 8 bases, leaving 5 bases of the junction unmatched. CDR3 in amino acids: CSFSGGPYEQYF. In DNA, the CDR3 is TGCAGCTTCTCAGGGGGCCCCTACGAGCAGTACTTC.

This chain uses TRBV29-1 with TRBJ2-3; TRBD2 might be the D (5 bases). The CDR3 contains 13 residues. V was shortened by 3 bases and J by 2 bases, with 9 bases between the two germline ends. CDR1 and CDR2 from the germline V gene are SQVTM and ANQGSEA. The CDR3 sequence: CSVDMRATDTQYF. The CDR3 bases are TGCAGCGTTGATATGCGGGCCACAGATACGCAGTATTTT.

This clonotype was counted only a few times. This rearrangement joins TRBV18 to TRBJ1-1, with 9 bases that match TRBD1. Germline loops: CDR1 KGHSH, CDR2 LQKENI. The CDR3 covers 13 residues. V dropped 4 bases and J dropped 3; count of bases not matched to a gene: 0. The CDR3 sequence: CASSRDRDTEAFF. The CDR3 coding sequence is TGTGCCAGCTCACGGGACAGGGACACTGAAGCTTTCTTT.

Only a few counts were recorded for this clonotype. This chain connects TRBV3-1 to TRBJ2-5; TRBD2 matches at 8 bases. The CDR3 loop spans 14 amino acids. Trimming removed 4 bases from V and 5 bases from J; junction bases left unmatched: 6. Germline V gene data show CDR1 as LGHDT and CDR2 as YNNKEL (reference sequence). CDR3 residues: CASSRYTGGETQYF. The CDR3 DNA sequence: TGTGCCAGCAGCCGCTACACGGGGGGGGAGACCCAGTACTTC.

A few counts support this clonotype. The chain couples TRBV12-3 or TRBV12-4 to TRBJ2-1; TRBD2 matches at 12 bases. The CDR3 runs to 16 residues. V trimming: 4 bases; J trimming: 9 bases; junction bases outside the gene matches: 10. The CDR3 sequence is CASSSTTSGSMGEQFF. The DNA for the CDR3 is TGTGCCAGCAGTTCCACGACTAGCGGGAGTATGGGTGAGCAGTTCTTC.

This clonotype was seen only a few times. The rearrangement joins TRBV18 to TRBJ2-1, with 9 nucleotides matching TRBD2. In germline, CDR1 is KGHSH, CDR2 LQKENI. This CDR3 has 15 amino acids. The V segment lost 6 bases and the J segment 6 bases; nucleotides outside the gene matches: 9. CDR3 sequence: CASSPGGLALNEQFF. Here the CDR3 DNA reads TGTGCCAGCTCCCCTGGGGGACTAGCACTCAATGAGCAGTTCTTC.

On this clonotype itself: A much larger clone differs by one base, so this may be a read error. The rearrangement links TRBV6-1 to TRBJ2-7; tentatively, D is TRBD2 (5 bases). The ends were cut back, 7 bases at V and 3 bases at J, with 13 bases in the middle. Germline CDR1 is MNHNS and CDR2 is SASEGT. The CDR3 consists of 13 residues. For the CDR3, the DNA is TGTGCCAGCAACCTGGAACTAGTCTACGAGCAGTACTTC. The encoded protein is CASNLELVYEQYF.

The sample holds many counts of this clonotype. The chain recombines TRBV29-1 with TRBJ2-1; 8 nucleotides match TRBD2. This CDR3 contains 16 residues. J was trimmed by 0 bases and V by 3 bases; bases with no gene match: 7. CDR1 is SQVTM, CDR2 ANQGSEA, per germline. The CDR3 DNA is TGCAGCGTTGACCCCGGGACTAGGAGCTCCTACAATGAGCAGTTCTTC. Its protein product is CSVDPGTRSSYNEQFF.

This clonotype was seen many times. This chain connects TRBV7-2 to TRBJ2-3, with a possible D match to TRBD1 (5 bases). Per the germline V gene, CDR1 is SGHTA and CDR2 is FQGNSA. CDR3 length equals 12 residues. Deletions cut 2 bases from V and 8 bases from J, with 8 bases between. The CDR3 region has the DNA TGTGCCAGCAGCTTATATAGGGGTACGCAGTATTTT. This codes for CASSLYRGTQYF.

In this sample, this clonotype is medium-sized. The junction departs from germline at one end; a sequencing error may be responsible. The rearrangement links TRBV5-1 to TRBJ2-3; D not certain. Germline lookup yields CDR1 SGHRS and CDR2 YFSETQ. This CDR3 is built from 12 residues. CDR3 loop: CASSLSTDTQYF. CDR3 coding DNA: TGTGCCAGCAGTTTAAGCACAGATACGCAGTATTTT.

This clonotype showed up just a few times. This chain connects TRBV28 to TRBJ2-5, with D perhaps assigned TRBD1 or TRBD2 (5 bases each). CDR1 is MDHEN and CDR2 is SYDVKM in the germline V gene. This CDR3 spans 12 amino acids. This chain's CDR3 is CATSTGPETQYF. CDR3 nucleotide sequence: TGTGCTACGTCGACGGGGCCGGAGACCCAGTACTTC.

V is TRBV20-1 and J is TRBJ1-5, with D possibly being TRBD1 (5 bases). CDR3 length: 15 residues. Germline V gene sequence: CDR1 DFQATT, CDR2 SNEGSKA (reference sequence). The V end lost 6 bases, the J end lost 4 bases, and 19 bases lay between the germline ends. The CDR3 DNA is TGCAGTGCACGAGACCCGGCAGGGTTTAATCAGCCCCAGCATTTT. Translating gives CSARDPAGFNQPQHF.

This clonotype showed up many times. This chain joins TRBV9 and TRBJ2-7; 10 bases align to TRBD2. The CDR3 runs to 16 residues. Germline V CDR1 and CDR2: SGDLS, YYNGEE. Unmatched junction bases numbered 5, after V lost 0 bases and J lost 2 bases. Written as DNA, the CDR3 is TGTGCCAGCAGCGTAGGGACTAGCGGAGCCCCCTACGAGCAGTACTTC. It encodes CASSVGTSGAPYEQYF.

This clonotype was recorded at least ten times. The chain combines TRBV18 with TRBJ1-2; unclear D gene. Trimming pared 5 bases from V and 6 bases from J, leaving 19 bases between. Germline CDR1 is KGHSH and CDR2 is LQKENI. The length of the CDR3 is 15 residues. The CDR3, as DNA: TGTGCCAGCTCAGAATCCTCGGACGGTCTGGATGGCTACACCTTC. Amino acids: CASSESSDGLDGYTF. The entire variable domain, with the rest obtained from reference TRBV18 and TRBJ1-2, is as follows: NAGVMQNPRHLVRRRGQEARLRCSPMKGHSHVYWYRQLPEEGLKFMVYLQKENIIDESGMPKERFSAEFPKEGPSILRIQQVVRGDSAAYFCASSESSDGLDGYTFGSGTRLTVV.

In this sample, this clonotype turned up a few times. The rearrangement links TRBV24-1 to TRBJ2-3, with TRBD1 matching 8 bases. The V and J ends lost 4 bases and 4 bases, in that order; junction bases with no gene match: 3. There are 14 residues in the CDR3. Germline V CDR1 and CDR2: KGHDR, SFDVKD. CDR3 bases: TGTGCCACCAGTGACCGGACAGGGTCAGATACGCAGTATTTT. As protein: CATSDRTGSDTQYF.

This clonotype was seen at least ten times. The rearrangement joins TRBV7-2 to TRBJ2-5, with a tentative D call TRBD1 (6 bases). Trimming left V 3 bases short and J 1 base short, with 9 bases between. The length of the CDR3 is 14 residues. The germline V gene encodes CDR1 SGHTA and CDR2 FQGNSA. The CDR3 is CASSLGTFQETQYF. For the CDR3, the DNA is TGTGCCAGCAGCTTGGGGACATTCCAAGAGACCCAGTACTTC.

This clonotype was seen repeatedly, ten times or more. V gene TRBV6-4 combines with J gene TRBJ1-1, with D possibly TRBD1 on 6 matching bases. The CDR3 runs 14 residues. The V gene lost 2 bases and the J gene lost 1 base, with 8 bases spanning the gap. Germline assignment: CDR1 MRHNA and CDR2 SNTAGT. CDR3 DNA: TGTGCCAGCAGTGACGGGGGGGCGAACACTGAAGCTTTCTTT. This codes for CASSDGGANTEAFF.

V gene TRBV9 combines with J gene TRBJ2-1; perhaps TRBD2 as D (5 bases). Trimming removed 4 bases at V and 3 bases at J, with 26 bases between. The CDR3 has 19 residues. Germline V gene sequence: CDR1 SGDLS, CDR2 YYNGEE. The CDR3 DNA is TGTGCCAGCAGCTCCCCATTCCGCGAGGGCGGAAGCTACTACAATGAGCAGTTCTTC. Translated, it gives CASSSPFREGGSYYNEQFF.

This clonotype was picked up a small number of times. This chain uses TRBV12-3 or TRBV12-4 with TRBJ2-6; D gene uncertain. CDR3 length equals 15 residues. The ends were cut back, 3 bases at V and 0 bases at J, with 6 bases in the middle. CDR3 loop: CASSFWDSGANVLTF. CDR3 bases: TGTGCCAGCAGTTTTTGGGACTCTGGGGCCAACGTCCTGACTTTC.

This clonotype was seen ten or more times. Sequence at one end of the junction differs from germline and may be a read error. The rearrangement links TRBV7-7 to TRBJ1-2; D gene unclear. The CDR3 has 13 amino acids. Germline values: CDR1 SSHAT, CDR2 FNYEAQ (reference sequence). DNA of the CDR3: TGTGCTAGCAGCTTAGAAGAAAACTATGGCTACACCTTC. Translation: CASSLEENYGYTF.

This clonotype was detected many times. The rearrangement uses TRBV5-1 and TRBJ1-2; D gene uncertain. CDR3 size: 14 residues. The germline gives CDR1 SGHRS, CDR2 YFSETQ. The V gene lost 0 bases and the J gene lost 0 bases, with 6 bases spanning the gap. The CDR3 spells CASSLEPANYGYTF. The CDR3 nucleotides are TGCGCCAGCAGCTTGGAACCCGCTAACTATGGCTACACCTTC.

This clonotype occurred many times. This chain connects TRBV4-1 to TRBJ1-5; 7 bases are a match to TRBD1. Trimming took 0 bases from V and 7 from J; bases not matched to a gene: 9. CDR3 size: 16 residues. The germline CDR1 and CDR2 sequences are MGHRA and YSYEKL. The CDR3 DNA reads as TGCGCCAGCAGCCAAGAATCGGTCCGACAGGGCCAGCCCCAGCATTTT. It codes for CASSQESVRQGQPQHF.

This clonotype was counted between two and nine times. This chain uses TRBV30 with TRBJ1-5; 8 nucleotides agree with TRBD1. Germline V gene lookup returns CDR1 GTSNPN and CDR2 SVGIG (reference sequence). J lost 1 base, V lost 5 bases, and 10 bases had no gene match. This CDR3 region has 16 residues. DNA for the CDR3: TGTGCCTGGGGACGACAGGGGATTCTGAGCAATCAGCCCCAGCATTTT. Its translation is CAWGRQGILSNQPQHF. Using reference TRBV30 and TRBJ1-5 for the parts outside the CDR3, the full variable domain is SQTIHQWPATLVQPVGSPLSLECTVEGTSNPNLYWYRQAAGRGLQLLFYSVGIGQISSEVPQNLSASRPQDRQFILSSKKLLLSDSGFYLCAWGRQGILSNQPQHFGDGTRLSIL.

This clonotype was observed at least ten times. The V call is TRBV4-2, the J call TRBJ2-1; TRBD2 matches at 7 bases. This CDR3 is built from 15 residues. Germline CDR1 is LGHNA and CDR2 is YNFKEQ. The junction had 5 bases not matched to a gene; V was cut back by 0 bases and J by 6 bases. CDR3 sequence: CASSQDGLGANEQFF. Here the CDR3 DNA reads TGTGCCAGCAGCCAAGACGGACTAGGAGCCAATGAGCAGTTCTTC.

This clonotype has ten or more counts. Here the CDR3 reads CASSPTGAPSYEQYF. The CDR3 DNA reads as TGTGCCAGCAGCCCTACAGGGGCCCCCTCCTACGAGCAGTACTTC. This chain connects TRBV11-1 to TRBJ2-7, with 7 bases identical to TRBD1. Germline V gene sequence: CDR1 SGHAT, CDR2 FQDESV (reference sequence). This CDR3 is 15 amino acids long. With 5 bases clipped from V and 0 bases from J, the junction kept 7 bases outside the gene matches.

This clonotype has a handful of counts. The CDR3 loop is CSVDPPGQGPYEQYF. Here the CDR3 DNA reads TGCAGCGTAGACCCGCCGGGACAGGGGCCCTACGAGCAGTACTTC. J is TRBJ2-7 and V is TRBV29-1; 10 bases fit TRBD1. Germline V lookup: CDR1 SQVTM, CDR2 ANQGSEA. The CDR3 contains 15 residues. Trimming cost V 6 bases and J 2 bases; bases outside gene matches: 10.

This clonotype was detected ten times or more. The chain links TRBV7-9 to TRBJ1-1; a possible D gene is TRBD1 (6 bases). Germline CDR1 is SEHNR and CDR2 is FQNEAQ (reference sequence). V lost 5 bases and J 4 bases, leaving 17 bases between the germline ends. This CDR3 has 15 amino acids. The CDR3 region has the DNA TGTGCCAGCAGCCCCCAGGGGACCCTGGGCACTGAAGCTTTCTTT. Its protein product is CASSPQGTLGTEAFF.

This clonotype was observed a few times. J is TRBJ1-1 and V is TRBV20-1, with D hard to call. There are 14 residues in the CDR3. Trimming cost V 6 bases and J 1 base, with 15 bases left between them. Germline CDR1 is DFQATT and CDR2 is SNEGSKA (reference sequence). The CDR3 loop reads CSADWWQPNTEAFF. The CDR3 DNA is TGCAGTGCCGATTGGTGGCAACCGAACACTGAAGCTTTCTTT.

There are many counts of this clonotype. The chain carries TRBV20-1 and TRBJ2-7; TRBD1 is a possible D gene (5 bases). V gave up 3 bases and J gave up 6 bases, with 18 bases separating them. Germline values: CDR1 DFQATT, CDR2 SNEGSKA (reference sequence). This CDR3 is 14 amino acids long. Here the CDR3 DNA reads TGCAGTGCTAGTCGGCGGCAGGGTTCGTCCGAGCAGTACTTC. This encodes CSASRRQGSSEQYF.